This is a list of T cell receptor beta chains from one sample in a study of identical twins' blood T cells. In TCRdb, the 5' RACE reads were re-called with MiXCR into one record per CDR3 protein. The data show a few hundred distinct CDR3 sequences, around 70% seen once. The specimen sequenced was PBMCs. Receptors were obtained from a woman aged 18 to 49 in good health. Both conserved end residues are part of each CDR3. Each record gives: V gene, D gene, clone size, J gene, CDR3 DNA, CDR3 protein. The D gene is left open where the match is weak. Clone sizes are given selectively: once, few, many, or a class where the clone is expanded.

TRBV3-1	.	.	TRBJ2-7	TGTGCCAGCAGCCAAGTTGGAGACCTCCTCTACGAGCAGTACTTC	CASSQVGDLLYEQYF
TRBV20-1	.	.	TRBJ1-1	TGCAGTGCTATGCTCTTCGGACGGTGGGAAGCTTTCTTT	CSAMLFGRWEAFF
TRBV14	.	hyperexpanded	TRBJ2-7	TGTGCCAGCAGTTCGGACAGATACGAGCAGTACTTC	CASSSDRYEQYF
TRBV2	.	.	TRBJ2-1	TGTGCCAGCAGTGTCCGCAGGGACAATGAGCAGTTCTTC	CASSVRRDNEQFF
TRBV24-1	.	.	TRBJ1-5	TGTGCCACCAGAGAACAGGTTTATAGCAATCAGCCCCAGCATTTT	CATREQVYSNQPQHF
TRBV9	.	.	TRBJ1-1	TGTGCCAGCAGCGTAGACAGGAACACTGAAGCTTTCTTT	CASSVDRNTEAFF
TRBV2	.	.	TRBJ1-6	TGTGCCAGCAGTGTCGGGGGACCCCACTTT	CASSVGGPHF
TRBV6-4	.	once	TRBJ2-4	TGTGCCAGCAGTCTTTCCGACGGGAAAAACATTCAGTACTTC	CASSLSDGKNIQYF
TRBV23-1	.	.	TRBJ1-1	TGCGCCAGCCGAATAGACCCCACTGCGAGGACTGAAGCTTTCTTT	CASRIDPTARTEAFF
TRBV2	.	few	TRBJ1-5	TGTGCCAGCAGTCTCTCACATCAGCCCCAGCATTTT	CASSLSHQPQHF
TRBV4-2	.	.	TRBJ1-1	TGTGCCAGCAGCCAGCCGGGTCAGGCTTCTATGAACACTGAAGCTTTCTTT	CASSQPGQASMNTEAFF
TRBV7-6	.	once	TRBJ1-1	TGTGCCAGCAGCAATGGTGGGTCTGAAGCTTTCTTT	CASSNGGSEAFF
TRBV19	.	few	TRBJ1-2	TGTGCCAGTAGTGCTACGCGCAGGGGCGGCTACACCTTC	CASSATRRGGYTF
TRBV7-6	TRBD1	.	TRBJ1-1	TGTGCCAGCAGCTTAAAGGGGACAGGGGCCACTGAAGCTTTCTTT	CASSLKGTGATEAFF
TRBV29-1	.	few	TRBJ1-1	TGCAGCGCCCTGGGTAGAGATGAAGCTTTCTTT	CSALGRDEAFF
TRBV3-1	.	.	TRBJ2-7	TGTGCCAGCAGCCACTCCTACGAGCAGTACTTC	CASSHSYEQYF
TRBV6-6	.	.	TRBJ1-1	TGTGCCAGCAGTTCCGGGACAAAAGCTTTCTTT	CASSSGTKAFF
TRBV6-1	.	.	TRBJ1-4	TGTGCCAGCAGGAGGGGAACTAATGAAAAACTGTTTTTT	CASRRGTNEKLFF
TRBV6-4	.	.	TRBJ1-2	TGTGCCAGCAGTGACTCGAACCTTAACTATGGCTACACCTTC	CASSDSNLNYGYTF
TRBV23-1	.	.	TRBJ1-4	TGCGCCAGCAGTCAATCGAGGACAGCGATAGCAACTAATGAAAAACTGTTTTTT	CASSQSRTAIATNEKLFF
TRBV9	.	.	TRBJ1-1	TGTGCCAGCAGCGTAGGAGGAACTGAAGCTTTCTTT	CASSVGGTEAFF
TRBV30	.	.	TRBJ1-5	TGTGCCTGGAGTGTAAGGGGTCAGCCCCAGCATTTT	CAWSVRGQPQHF
TRBV4-1	.	.	TRBJ1-1	TGCGCCAGCAGCCAAGATCTCTGGGGGCGCGTAGCTTTCTTT	CASSQDLWGRVAFF
TRBV10-3	.	few	TRBJ1-3	TGTGCCATCAGACGAGGGCTCTCTGGAAACACCATATATTTT	CAIRRGLSGNTIYF
TRBV6-2/TRBV6-3	.	.	TRBJ1-4	TGTGCCAGCAGTTACGGGGGAGCAACTAATGAAAAACTGTTTTTT	CASSYGGATNEKLFF
TRBV7-2	.	.	TRBJ1-1	TGTGCCAGCAGCTTAGAACAGTACACTGAAGCTTTCTTT	CASSLEQYTEAFF
TRBV12-3/TRBV12-4	.	.	TRBJ1-1	TGTACCAGCAGTTACTCCGGGGTCATGAACACTGAAGCTTTCTTT	CTSSYSGVMNTEAFF
TRBV11-2	.	few	TRBJ1-1	TGTGCCAGCAGCTTTACGAGGGGGGAAAGCAGTGGAGCTTTCTTT	CASSFTRGESSGAFF
TRBV7-6	.	.	TRBJ1-5	TGTGCCAGCAGCTTGATGAGTAGCAATCAGCCCCAGCATTTT	CASSLMSSNQPQHF
TRBV24-1	TRBD1	.	TRBJ2-2	TGTGCCACCAGTGATGGGACAGATTCGGCCGGGGAGCTGTTTTTT	CATSDGTDSAGELFF
TRBV11-3	.	.	TRBJ1-4	TGTGCCAGCAGCCTGCCAGATGAAAAACTGTTTTTT	CASSLPDEKLFF
TRBV6-2/TRBV6-3	.	.	TRBJ1-5	TGTGCCAGCAGCCCCATCAGCATAAATCAGCCCCAGCATTTT	CASSPISINQPQHF